What follows describes a single TCR beta chain. Its antigen is unidentified. TCRdb keeps only in-frame clones here, not all; method: immunoSEQ multiplex PCR. The repertoire holds approximately 40,000 clones, with approximately 88% as singletons. The CDR3 runs 17 residues. The V and J ends lost 7 bases and 2 bases respectively, with 20 bases between them. The germline V gene has CDR1 PRHDT and CDR2 FYEKMQ (reference sequence). The entry originates in a study of OX40 agonist ivuxolimab in advanced cancers. Study-level background: The group had a mean age of 60 years, ranged from about 20 to 85, and was 82.7% male.

Study-level points and caveats: By week 6 at 0.1 to 3.0 mg/kg, blood CD4+ and CD8+ T cells had expanded clonally. A proportion of nonresponders additionally exhibited low normalized T-cell clonal expansion.

Systemic immunosuppression or autoimmune disease history was grounds to exclude patients. The J gene is TRBJ2-2, the V gene TRBV13; D possibly corresponds to TRBD1 (5 bases). The clonotype was recovered from an adult with an advanced solid tumor such as melanoma, head and neck, liver or kidney cancer. The sample consisted of CD4+ or CD8+ T cells sorted from blood, taken in a trial of the OX40 agonist ivuxolimab. The CDR3 DNA sequence: TGTGCCAGCACCAGATTGACAGACTTCTTTAACACCGGGGAGCTGTTTTTT. The encoded protein is CASTRLTDFFNTGELFF.